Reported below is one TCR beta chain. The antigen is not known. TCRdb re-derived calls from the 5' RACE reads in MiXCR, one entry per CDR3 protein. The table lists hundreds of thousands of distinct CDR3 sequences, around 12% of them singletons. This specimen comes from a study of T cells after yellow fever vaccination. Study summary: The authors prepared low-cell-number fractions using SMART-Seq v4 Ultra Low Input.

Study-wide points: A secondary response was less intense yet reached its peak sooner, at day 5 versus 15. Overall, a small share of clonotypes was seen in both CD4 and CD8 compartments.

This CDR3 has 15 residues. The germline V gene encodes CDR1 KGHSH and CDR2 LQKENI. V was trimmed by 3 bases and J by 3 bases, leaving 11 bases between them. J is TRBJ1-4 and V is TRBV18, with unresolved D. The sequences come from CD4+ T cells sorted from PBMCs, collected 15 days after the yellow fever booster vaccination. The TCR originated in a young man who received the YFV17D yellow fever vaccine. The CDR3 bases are TGTGCCAGCTCACCCTACAAGTCTGCTAATGAAAAACTGTTTTTT. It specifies CASSPYKSANEKLFF.